A selection of T cell receptor beta chains follows, all from one sample in a study of shared T cell receptors in the human thymus. The data were produced by immunoSEQ multiplex PCR, yet TCRdb's version contains in-frame clones alone and is incomplete. The sample has hundreds of thousands of clones, more than 70% seen once; the top ten hold 0.009% to 0.0095%. Separately, the same data were catalogued under a study of human thymus T cells.

Sequenced: thymocytes. All receptors come from a boy younger than two with a congenital heart defect. The CDR3 runs from the conserved cysteine through the conserved F or W. Fields, in order: CDR3 length, V gene, CDR3 protein.

>16|TRBV6-5
CASSYNPQGAGYEQYF
>12|TRBV29-1
CSVETTRETQYF
>14|TRBV14
CASSQRGTPSPLHF
>18|TRBV14
CASSQDPPPGGRSYEQYF
>15|TRBV5-4
CASSLGPPVRYEQYF
>18|TRBV7-8
CASSLRQGKGYSNQPQHF
>16|TRBV5-6
CASSLAEQATNYGYTF
>16|TRBV5-6
CASSLEKREGPYEQYF
>16|TRBV27
CASSFVYPLSGNTIYF
>14|TRBV29-1
CSVPLQRIDDEQFF
>15|TRBV6-5
CASRDHSTGVTEAFF
>16|TRBV4-3
CASSRGLAGGQDEQYF
>14|TRBV11-2
CASSLDTRIDTIYF
>15|TRBV4-3
CASSQGWERSYEQYF
>16|TRBV15
CATSRGGASGQETQYF
>16|TRBV9
CASSAHRGGPFNTIYF
>15|TRBV5-1
CASGRTSGDQETQYF
>14|TRBV7-2
CASSSRGQDSPLHF
>14|TRBV5-6
CASSLVEGANGYTF
>15|TRBV6-4
CASSARGGGTDTQYF
>17|TRBV28
CASSSPCRGGVNTEAFF
>14|TRBV7-9
CASSPRTGRDEQFF
>9|TRBV7-2
CASSSLAFF
>15|TRBV28
CASSLPPGGTGELFF
>14|TRBV9
CASSVGGAGYGYTF
>14|TRBV27
CASSFGRGGYEQYF
>17|TRBV11-2
CASSSNRLAGESDTQYF
>14|TRBV5-6
CASSFHSGGTEAFF
>12|TRBV19
CASMDFGEPQHF
>15|TRBV5-6
CASSLMAGGNTEAFF
>14|TRBV19
CASSTSGPTYEQYF
>16|TRBV27
CASSGQFGTGAYEQYF
>16|TRBV19
CASSNPVGGDNNEQFF
>13|TRBV5-1
CASSAGQLNTIYF
>13|TRBV7-2
CASMGGGANEQFF
>18|TRBV9
CASSVDPSGSRGRDEQFF
>17|TRBV28
CASNIAPKQGKEHGYTF
>17|TRBV11-2
CASSLVAGRGAGNTIYF
>17|TRBV5-1
CASSPPDAGRYQETQYF
>16|TRBV28
CASTRPPSPEGNEQFF
>14|TRBV2
CASSFVAPTDTQYF
>20|TRBV4-1
CASSQDRDREKGPGANVLTF
>16|TRBV10-3
CAIRTGLPISGNTIYF
>11|TRBV18
CASRGQETQYF
>15|TRBV10-3
CAISVQGTPHYEQYF
>10|TRBV5-7
CASSPDEQYF
>14|TRBV2
CASSPGQGVETQYF
>14|TRBV27
CASSLDRASYGYTF
>14|TRBV9
CASSVDAEYTEAFF
>14|TRBV14
CASSQGRPNEKLFF